These 15 T cell receptor beta chains were all obtained from the same sample, sequenced in a study of OX40 agonist ivuxolimab in advanced cancers. The table came from immunoSEQ multiplex PCR; TCRdb's copy has only in-frame clones and leaves some out. Among under 85,000 clones listed, about 86% were seen once. Sequenced material: CD4+ or CD8+ T cells sorted from blood, taken in a trial of the OX40 agonist ivuxolimab. Source of these receptors: an adult with an advanced solid tumor such as melanoma, head and neck, liver or kidney cancer.

The sample holds one count of this clone. The rearrangement joins TRBV2 to TRBJ2-1; 10 bases are a match to TRBD2. The junction had 3 bases not matched to a gene; V was cut back by 6 bases and J by 1 base. The CDR3 sequence is 15 residues long. CDR1 SNHLY and CDR2 FYNNEI come from the germline V gene. The CDR3 DNA reads TGTGCCAGCAGGGAACTAGCGGGGTCCTACAATGAGCAGTTCTTC. Translating it yields CASRELAGSYNEQFF. Combining the CDR3 with reference TRBV2 and TRBJ2-1 gives the whole variable domain EPEVTQTPSHQVTQMGQEVILRCVPISNHLYFYWYRQILGQKVEFLVSFYNNEISEKSEIFDDQFSVERPDGSNFTLKIRSTKLEDSAMYFCASRELAGSYNEQFFGPGTRLTVL.

The rearrangement joins TRBV28 to TRBJ2-7; D gene uncertain. CDR3 size: 13 residues. Germline CDR1 and CDR2: MDHEN and SYDVKM. V dropped 3 bases and J dropped 0 bases, with 6 bases sitting between them. CDR3 amino acids: CASSLYGSYEQYF. The CDR3 DNA reads TGTGCCAGCAGTTTGTACGGCTCCTACGAGCAGTACTTC.

The chain has TRBV5-4 and TRBJ2-6; D is undetermined. V was shortened by 0 bases and J by 5 bases, with 3 bases between the two germline ends. This CDR3 is 13 amino acids long. The germline gives CDR1 SGHNT, CDR2 YYREEE (reference sequence). CDR3 nucleotides: TGTGCCAGCAGCTTGGCACGGGCCAACGTCCTGACTTTC. It codes for CASSLARANVLTF. The variable domain in full, completed from reference TRBV5-4 and TRBJ2-6, reads ETGVTQSPTHLIKTRGQQVTLRCSSQSGHNTVSWYQQALGQGPQFIFQYYREEENGRGNFPPRFSGLQFPNYSSELNVNALELDDSALYLCASSLARANVLTFGAGSRLTVL.

The chain employs TRBV6-5 and TRBJ2-7; D gene ambiguous. This CDR3 is 13 amino acids long. V was trimmed by 4 bases and J by 2 bases, leaving 9 bases between them. The germline gives CDR1 MNHEY, CDR2 SVGAGI. CDR3 protein: CASSLTVAYEQYF. CDR3 nucleotide sequence: TGTGCCAGCAGTTTGACTGTCGCCTACGAGCAGTACTTC.

The rearrangement uses TRBV29-1 and TRBJ2-5, with D possibly TRBD2 on 7 matching bases. CDR1 is SQVTM, CDR2 ANQGSEA, per germline. The CDR3 is 13 residues long. The ends were cut back, 7 bases at V and 0 bases at J, with 12 bases in the middle. As DNA, the CDR3 is TGCAGCGCCCGGGGGGCGTACCAAGAGACCCAGTACTTC. Amino acid sequence: CSARGAYQETQYF.

J is TRBJ2-7 and V is TRBV2; D may be TRBD2 (6 bases). Germline CDR1 reads SNHLY; CDR2 reads FYNNEI. This CDR3 region has 15 residues. With 4 bases removed from V and 1 base from J, the gap between germline ends came to 14 bases. This CDR3 is CASSATGVRSYEQYF. CDR3 DNA: TGTGCCAGCAGTGCAACGGGGGTTCGTTCCTACGAGCAGTACTTC.

The rearrangement uses TRBV27 and TRBJ1-4; D uncertain. The V gene's germline CDR1 is MNHEY and CDR2 SMNVEV (reference sequence). The CDR3 is 12 residues long. Trimming stripped 5 bases from V and 4 bases from J, with 5 bases between. The CDR3 bases are TGTGCCAGCAGTAACGGTAATGAAAAACTGTTTTTT. Residues: CASSNGNEKLFF.

The chain recombines TRBV4-1 with TRBJ2-5; D perhaps matches TRBD1 (7 bases). Trimming took off 4 bases at V and 0 bases at J, with 24 bases between the two ends. This CDR3 contains 19 residues. Germline loops: CDR1 MGHRA, CDR2 YSYEKL. In DNA, the CDR3 is TGCGCCAGCAGCCGAACGAGGGGGCAGGGCGGAGGGGACCAAGAGACCCAGTACTTC. Its protein product is CASSRTRGQGGGDQETQYF.

The chain recombines TRBV7-9 with TRBJ1-6; a possible D gene is TRBD1 (5 bases). The CDR3 extends over 14 amino acids. Germline V gene data show CDR1 as SEHNR and CDR2 as FQNEAQ (reference sequence). The germline V and J ends were trimmed by 1 base and 5 bases, with 6 bases remaining between them. The CDR3 loop reads CASSLGQNNSPLHF. DNA of the CDR3: TGTGCCAGCAGCTTAGGACAGAATAATTCACCCCTCCACTTT.

The genes are TRBV2 and TRBJ2-5; 7 bases match TRBD1. V shed 4 bases and J 7 bases; nucleotides not matched to a gene: 15. CDR3 length: 16 amino acids. Germline CDR1 and CDR2: SNHLY and FYNNEI. The CDR3 nucleotides are TGTGCCAGCAGTGTAACCCGGACAGGAGTGAAAGGGACCCAGTACTTC. Its translation: CASSVTRTGVKGTQYF.

The chain combines TRBV7-2 with TRBJ2-1; tentatively, D is TRBD2 (5 bases). Germline CDR1 SGHTA, CDR2 FQGNSA. This CDR3 contains 15 residues. V was shortened by 4 bases and J by 10 bases, with 20 bases between the two germline ends. In DNA form, the CDR3 reads TGTGCCAGCAGCTCATCCGCCCTTACTAGTGCAGAGCAGTTCTTC. Protein sequence: CASSSSALTSAEQFF.

The J gene is TRBJ2-6, the V gene TRBV2; 12 nucleotides agree with TRBD1. Germline values: CDR1 SNHLY, CDR2 FYNNEI. V trimming: 5 bases; J trimming: 1 base; junction bases outside the gene matches: 12. The CDR3 length is 20 residues. The CDR3 DNA reads as TGTGCCAGCAGTCGGGGACAGGGGGCGGTTACTGTGTCTGGGGCCAACGTCCTGACTTTC. Residues: CASSRGQGAVTVSGANVLTF.

The CDR3 bases are TGCGCCAGCAGCTTGGGGCTAGCGGGAGGAGAGACCCAGTACTTC. Translating gives CASSLGLAGGETQYF. The chain links TRBV5-1 to TRBJ2-5; 11 bases fit TRBD2. Per germline, CDR1 SGHRS and CDR2 YFSETQ. This CDR3 is 15 amino acids long. The J segment lost 4 bases and the V segment lost 0 bases, leaving 2 bases of the junction unmatched. Full variable domain (rest looked up from reference TRBV5-1 and TRBJ2-5): KAGVTQTPRYLIKTRGQQVTLSCSPISGHRSVSWYQQTPGQGLQFLFEYFSETQRNKGNFPGRFSGRQFSNSRSEMNVSTLELGDSALYLCASSLGLAGGETQYFGPGTRLLVL.

This chain links TRBV19 with TRBJ2-2; 10 bases line up with TRBD1. Trimming cost V 7 bases and J 7 bases; bases outside gene matches: 6. The CDR3 consists of 14 residues. Germline V gene lookup returns CDR1 LNHDA and CDR2 SQIVND (reference sequence). The CDR3 is CASKRGQGSGELFF. CDR3 DNA sequence: TGTGCCAGTAAAAGGGGACAGGGGAGCGGGGAGCTGTTTTTT.

The gene calls are TRBV5-4 and TRBJ2-7; TRBD2 aligns across 8 bases. There are 16 residues in the CDR3. Per germline, CDR1 SGHNT and CDR2 YYREEE (reference sequence). J was trimmed by 2 bases and V by 4 bases; bases with no gene match: 11. The CDR3, as DNA: TGTGCCAGCAGCCCCGGCCGGGGGGGGGAGGCCTACGAGCAGTACTTC. Translated: CASSPGRGGEAYEQYF.